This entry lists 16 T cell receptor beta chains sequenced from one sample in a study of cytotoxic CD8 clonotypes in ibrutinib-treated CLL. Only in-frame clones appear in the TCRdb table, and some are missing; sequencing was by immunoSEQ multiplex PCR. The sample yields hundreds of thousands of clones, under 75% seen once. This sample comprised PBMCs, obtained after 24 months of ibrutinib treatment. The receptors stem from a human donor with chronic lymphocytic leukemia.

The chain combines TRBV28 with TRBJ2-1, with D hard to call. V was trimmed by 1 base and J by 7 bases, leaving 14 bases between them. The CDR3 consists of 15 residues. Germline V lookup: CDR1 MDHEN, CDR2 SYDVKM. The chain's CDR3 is CASSLLGRDGNEQFF. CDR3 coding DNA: TGTGCCAGCAGTTTATTAGGCAGAGATGGTAATGAGCAGTTCTTC.

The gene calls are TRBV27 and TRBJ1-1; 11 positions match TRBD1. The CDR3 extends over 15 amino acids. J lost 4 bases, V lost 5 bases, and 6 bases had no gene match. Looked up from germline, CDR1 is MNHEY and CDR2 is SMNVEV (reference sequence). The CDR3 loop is CASSRTGGRSTEAFF. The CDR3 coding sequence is TGTGCCAGCAGTCGGACAGGGGGCAGGAGCACTGAAGCTTTCTTT.

This CDR3 reads CASSQDGVKGANEQFF. The CDR3 DNA is TGTGCCAGCAGCCAAGATGGGGTGAAGGGGGCAAATGAGCAGTTCTTC. The chain joins TRBV14 to TRBJ2-1; 7 bases are shared with TRBD1. Germline CDR1 reads SGHDN; CDR2 reads FVKESK. J was trimmed by 7 bases and V by 0 bases; bases with no gene match: 9. The CDR3 covers 16 residues.

The CDR3 DNA reads TGTGCCAGCACCCATACAGGGAGCTCCTACGAGCAGTACTTC. This gives the protein CASTHTGSSYEQYF. The V call is TRBV27, the J call TRBJ2-7; possibly TRBD1 for D (6 bases). With 7 bases removed from V and 0 bases from J, the gap between germline ends came to 13 bases. Germline V lookup: CDR1 MNHEY, CDR2 SMNVEV (reference sequence). The CDR3 runs 14 residues.

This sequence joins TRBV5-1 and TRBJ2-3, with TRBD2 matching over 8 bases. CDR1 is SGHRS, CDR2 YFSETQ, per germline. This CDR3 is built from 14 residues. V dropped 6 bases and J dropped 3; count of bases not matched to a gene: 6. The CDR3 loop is CASKSGSGTDTQYF. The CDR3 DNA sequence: TGCGCCAGCAAAAGCGGGAGCGGTACAGATACGCAGTATTTT. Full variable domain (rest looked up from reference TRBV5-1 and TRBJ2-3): KAGVTQTPRYLIKTRGQQVTLSCSPISGHRSVSWYQQTPGQGLQFLFEYFSETQRNKGNFPGRFSGRQFSNSRSEMNVSTLELGDSALYLCASKSGSGTDTQYFGPGTRLTVL.

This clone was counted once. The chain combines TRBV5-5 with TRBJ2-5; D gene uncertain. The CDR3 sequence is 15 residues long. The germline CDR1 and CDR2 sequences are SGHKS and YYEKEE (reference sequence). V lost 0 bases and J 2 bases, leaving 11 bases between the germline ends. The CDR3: CASSLDGRSQETQYF. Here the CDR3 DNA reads TGTGCCAGCAGCTTGGACGGAAGGTCGCAAGAGACCCAGTACTTC.

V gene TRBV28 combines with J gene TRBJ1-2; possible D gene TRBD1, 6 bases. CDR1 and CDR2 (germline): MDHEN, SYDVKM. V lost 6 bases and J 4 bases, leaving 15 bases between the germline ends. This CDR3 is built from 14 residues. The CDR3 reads CASSPTTGIYGYTF. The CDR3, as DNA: TGTGCCAGCAGCCCTACGACAGGTATCTATGGCTACACCTTC.

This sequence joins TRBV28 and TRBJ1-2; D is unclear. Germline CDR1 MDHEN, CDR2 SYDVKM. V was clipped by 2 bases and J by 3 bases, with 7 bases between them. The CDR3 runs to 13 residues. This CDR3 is CASSLVADYGYTF. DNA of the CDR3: TGTGCCAGCAGTTTAGTGGCCGACTATGGCTACACCTTC.

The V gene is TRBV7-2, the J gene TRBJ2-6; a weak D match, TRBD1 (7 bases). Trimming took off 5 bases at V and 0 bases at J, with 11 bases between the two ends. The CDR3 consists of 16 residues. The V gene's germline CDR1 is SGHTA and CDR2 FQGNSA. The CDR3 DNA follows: TGTGCCAGCAGCCCAGGGGGGTTCTCTGGGGCCAACGTCCTGACTTTC. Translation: CASSPGGFSGANVLTF.

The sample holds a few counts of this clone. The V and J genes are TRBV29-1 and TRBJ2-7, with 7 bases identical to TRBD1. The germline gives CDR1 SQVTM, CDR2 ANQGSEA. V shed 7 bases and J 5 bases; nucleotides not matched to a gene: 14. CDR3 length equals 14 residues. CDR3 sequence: CSAVGGQFFDEQYF. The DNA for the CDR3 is TGCAGCGCGGTTGGGGGACAGTTCTTCGACGAGCAGTACTTC.

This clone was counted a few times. CDR3 residues: CASSPPVHSTGRNQPQHF. CDR3 bases: TGTGCCAGCTCACCACCGGTCCACTCGACAGGCCGCAATCAGCCCCAGCATTTT. The chain carries TRBV18 and TRBJ1-5; D may be TRBD1 (6 bases). This CDR3 contains 18 residues. Per the germline V gene, CDR1 is KGHSH and CDR2 is LQKENI. The germline V and J ends were trimmed by 0 bases and 2 bases, with 17 bases remaining between them.

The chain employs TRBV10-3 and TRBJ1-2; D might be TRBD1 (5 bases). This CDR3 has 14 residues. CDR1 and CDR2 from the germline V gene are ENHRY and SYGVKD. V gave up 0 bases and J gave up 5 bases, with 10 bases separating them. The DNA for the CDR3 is TGTGCCATCAGTGAGTCCGCAGGGAGGTATGGCTACACCTTC. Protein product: CAISESAGRYGYTF.

The CDR3 spells CASSLTGTSGVNEQFF. As DNA, the CDR3 is TGTGCCAGCAGTCTAACCGGGACTAGCGGGGTCAATGAGCAGTTCTTC. The V and J genes are TRBV27 and TRBJ2-1; the match to TRBD2 covers 13 bases. There are 16 residues in the CDR3. CDR1 is MNHEY and CDR2 is SMNVEV in the germline V gene (reference sequence). The V and J ends lost 5 bases and 6 bases, in that order; junction bases with no gene match: 7.

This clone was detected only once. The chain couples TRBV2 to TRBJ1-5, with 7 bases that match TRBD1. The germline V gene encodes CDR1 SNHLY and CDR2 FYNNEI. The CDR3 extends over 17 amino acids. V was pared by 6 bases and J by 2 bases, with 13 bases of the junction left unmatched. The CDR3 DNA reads TGTGCCAGCAGCCCCGGGCCCGACAGGGTTGGCAATCAGCCCCAGCATTTT. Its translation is CASSPGPDRVGNQPQHF.

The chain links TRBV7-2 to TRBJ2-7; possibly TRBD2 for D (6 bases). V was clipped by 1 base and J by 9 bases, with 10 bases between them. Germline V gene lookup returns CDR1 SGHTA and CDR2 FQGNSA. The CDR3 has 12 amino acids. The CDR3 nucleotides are TGTGCCAGCAGCTTAGATATCGGGGGGCAGTACTTC. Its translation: CASSLDIGGQYF.

CDR3 coding DNA: TGTGCCAGCAGTGGAGGGGGCGCCGGGTCCAATGAGCAGTTCTTC. It codes for CASSGGGAGSNEQFF. This chain joins TRBV28 and TRBJ2-1; D is possibly TRBD1 (7 bases). The CDR3 is 15 amino acids. Germline-derived CDR1 and CDR2 are MDHEN and SYDVKM. V lost 5 bases, J lost 6 bases, and 17 bases lay in between.